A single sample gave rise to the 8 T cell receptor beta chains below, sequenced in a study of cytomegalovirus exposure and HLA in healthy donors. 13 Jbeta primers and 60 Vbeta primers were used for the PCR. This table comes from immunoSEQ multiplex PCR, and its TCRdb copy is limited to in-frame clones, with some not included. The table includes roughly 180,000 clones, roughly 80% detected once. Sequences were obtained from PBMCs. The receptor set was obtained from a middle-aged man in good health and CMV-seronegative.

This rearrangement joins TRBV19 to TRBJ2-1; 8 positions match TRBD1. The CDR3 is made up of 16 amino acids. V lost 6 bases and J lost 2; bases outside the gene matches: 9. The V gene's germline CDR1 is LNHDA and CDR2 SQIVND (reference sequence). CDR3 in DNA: TGTGCCAGTAGCCCCCCAGGGGGCAGAGCCTACAATGAGCAGTTCTTC. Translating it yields CASSPPGGRAYNEQFF.

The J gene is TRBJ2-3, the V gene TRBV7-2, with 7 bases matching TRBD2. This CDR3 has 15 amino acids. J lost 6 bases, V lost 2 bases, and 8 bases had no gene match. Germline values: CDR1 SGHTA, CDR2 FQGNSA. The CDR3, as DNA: TGTGCCAGCAGCTTATCGAGCGGGGCTACGGATACGCAGTATTTT. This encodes CASSLSSGATDTQYF.

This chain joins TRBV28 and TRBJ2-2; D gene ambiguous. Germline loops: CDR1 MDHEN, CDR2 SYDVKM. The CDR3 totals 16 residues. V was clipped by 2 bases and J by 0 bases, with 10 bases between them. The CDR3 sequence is CASSLRSFSNTGELFF. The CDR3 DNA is TGTGCCAGCAGTTTACGGAGTTTCTCGAACACCGGGGAGCTGTTTTTT.

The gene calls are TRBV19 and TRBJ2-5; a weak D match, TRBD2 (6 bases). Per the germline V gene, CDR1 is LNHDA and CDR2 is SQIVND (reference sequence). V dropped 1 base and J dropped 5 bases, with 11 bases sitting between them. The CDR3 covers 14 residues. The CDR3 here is CASSIVWGRETQYF. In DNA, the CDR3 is TGTGCCAGTAGTATAGTTTGGGGGAGGGAGACCCAGTACTTC.

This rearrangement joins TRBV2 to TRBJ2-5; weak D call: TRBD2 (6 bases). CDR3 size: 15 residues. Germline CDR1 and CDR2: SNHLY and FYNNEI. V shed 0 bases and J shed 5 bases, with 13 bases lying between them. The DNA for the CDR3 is TGTGCCAGCAGTGAAGCGCTGGGAGGCGGGGAGACCCAGTACTTC. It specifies CASSEALGGGETQYF.

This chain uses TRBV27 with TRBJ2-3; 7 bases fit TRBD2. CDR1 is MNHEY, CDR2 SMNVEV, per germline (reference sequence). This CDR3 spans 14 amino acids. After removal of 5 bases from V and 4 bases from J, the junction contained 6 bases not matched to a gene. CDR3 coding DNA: TGTGCCAGCAGTCAAGGACTAGTCCCAGATACGCAGTATTTT. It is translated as CASSQGLVPDTQYF.

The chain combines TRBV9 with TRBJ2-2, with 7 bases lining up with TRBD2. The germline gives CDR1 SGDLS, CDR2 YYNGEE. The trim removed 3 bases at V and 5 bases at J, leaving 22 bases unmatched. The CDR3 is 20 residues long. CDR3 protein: CASSAATFGASGLFTGELFF. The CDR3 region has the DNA TGTGCCAGCAGCGCCGCCACCTTTGGGGCTAGCGGACTTTTTACCGGGGAGCTGTTTTTT.

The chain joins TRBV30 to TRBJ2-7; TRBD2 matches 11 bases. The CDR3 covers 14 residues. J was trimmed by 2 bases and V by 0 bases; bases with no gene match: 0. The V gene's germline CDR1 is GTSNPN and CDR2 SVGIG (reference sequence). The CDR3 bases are TGTGCCTGGAGTGTACTAGCGGGGGCCTACGAGCAGTACTTC. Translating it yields CAWSVLAGAYEQYF.